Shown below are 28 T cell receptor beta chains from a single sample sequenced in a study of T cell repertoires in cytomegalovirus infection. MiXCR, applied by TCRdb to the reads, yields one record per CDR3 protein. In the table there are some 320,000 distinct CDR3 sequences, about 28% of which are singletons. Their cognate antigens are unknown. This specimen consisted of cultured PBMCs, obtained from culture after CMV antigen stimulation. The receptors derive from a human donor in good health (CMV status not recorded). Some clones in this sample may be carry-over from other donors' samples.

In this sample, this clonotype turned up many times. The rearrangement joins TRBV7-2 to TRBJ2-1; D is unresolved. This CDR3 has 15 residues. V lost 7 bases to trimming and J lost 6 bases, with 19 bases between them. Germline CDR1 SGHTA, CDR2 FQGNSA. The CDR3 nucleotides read TGTGCCAGCACCGCAATACCCTTGCCTCGCAATGAGCAGTTCTTC. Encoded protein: CASTAIPLPRNEQFF.

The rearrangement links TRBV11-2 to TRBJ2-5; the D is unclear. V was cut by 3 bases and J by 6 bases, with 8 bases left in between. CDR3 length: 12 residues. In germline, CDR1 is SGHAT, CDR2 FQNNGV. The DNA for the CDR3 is TGTGCCAGCAGCTTTGTAACGCAGACCCAGTACTTC. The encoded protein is CASSFVTQTQYF.

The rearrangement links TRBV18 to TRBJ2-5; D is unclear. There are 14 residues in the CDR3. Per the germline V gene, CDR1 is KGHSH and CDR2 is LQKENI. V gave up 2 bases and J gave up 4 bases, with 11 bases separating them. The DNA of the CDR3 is TGTGCCAGCTCACCATATCGACTTCGAGAGACCCAGTACTTC. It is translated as CASSPYRLRETQYF.

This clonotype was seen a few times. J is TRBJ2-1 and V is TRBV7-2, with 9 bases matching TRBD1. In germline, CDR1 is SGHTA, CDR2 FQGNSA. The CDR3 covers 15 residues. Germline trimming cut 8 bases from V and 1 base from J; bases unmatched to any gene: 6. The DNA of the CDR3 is TGTGCCAGCCTGTGGACAGGGGAATCCTACAATGAGCAGTTCTTC. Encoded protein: CASLWTGESYNEQFF.

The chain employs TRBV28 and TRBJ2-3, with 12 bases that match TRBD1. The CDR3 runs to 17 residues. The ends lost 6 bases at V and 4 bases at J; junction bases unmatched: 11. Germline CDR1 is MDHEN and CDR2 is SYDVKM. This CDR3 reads CASSQLGTGGSADTQYF. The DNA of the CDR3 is TGTGCCAGCAGCCAACTGGGGACAGGGGGCAGCGCAGATACGCAGTATTTT.

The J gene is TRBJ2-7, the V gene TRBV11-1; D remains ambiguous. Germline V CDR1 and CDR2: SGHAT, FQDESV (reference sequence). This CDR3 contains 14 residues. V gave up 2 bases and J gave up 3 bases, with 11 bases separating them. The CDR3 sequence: CASSLTAGNYEQYF. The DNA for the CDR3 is TGTGCCAGCAGCTTAACGGCAGGTAACTACGAGCAGTACTTC.

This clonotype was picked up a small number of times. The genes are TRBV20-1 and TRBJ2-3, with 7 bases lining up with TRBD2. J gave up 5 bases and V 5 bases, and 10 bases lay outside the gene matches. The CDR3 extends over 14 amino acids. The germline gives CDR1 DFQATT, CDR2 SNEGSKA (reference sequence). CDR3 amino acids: CSAPHAGEVDTQYF. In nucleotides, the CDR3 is TGCAGTGCTCCCCACGCGGGAGAGGTAGATACGCAGTATTTT.

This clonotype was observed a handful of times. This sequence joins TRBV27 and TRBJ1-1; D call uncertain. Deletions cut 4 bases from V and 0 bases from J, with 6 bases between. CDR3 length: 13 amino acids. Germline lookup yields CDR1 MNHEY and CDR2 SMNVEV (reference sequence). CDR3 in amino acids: CASSSLMNTEAFF. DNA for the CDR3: TGTGCCAGCAGTTCCTTGATGAACACTGAAGCTTTCTTT.

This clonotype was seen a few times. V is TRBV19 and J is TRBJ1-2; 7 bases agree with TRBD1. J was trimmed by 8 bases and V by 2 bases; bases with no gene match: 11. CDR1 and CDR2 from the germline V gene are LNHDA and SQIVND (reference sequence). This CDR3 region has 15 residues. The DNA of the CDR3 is TGTGCCAGTAGTATATCCCCACAGGGGCTGGAAGGCTACACCTTC. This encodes CASSISPQGLEGYTF.

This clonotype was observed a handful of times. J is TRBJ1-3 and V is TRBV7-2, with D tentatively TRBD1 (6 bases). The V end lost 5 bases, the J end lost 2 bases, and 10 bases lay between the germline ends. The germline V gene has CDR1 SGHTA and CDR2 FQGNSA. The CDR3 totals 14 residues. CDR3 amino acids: CASSQQGPGNTIYF. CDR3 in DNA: TGTGCCAGCAGCCAACAGGGCCCTGGAAACACCATATATTTT.

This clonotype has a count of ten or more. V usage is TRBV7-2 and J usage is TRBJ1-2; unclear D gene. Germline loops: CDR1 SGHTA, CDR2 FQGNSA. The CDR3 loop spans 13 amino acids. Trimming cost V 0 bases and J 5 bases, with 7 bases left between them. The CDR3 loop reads CASSLAYYYGYTF. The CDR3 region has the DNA TGTGCCAGCAGCTTAGCGTACTATTATGGCTACACCTTC.

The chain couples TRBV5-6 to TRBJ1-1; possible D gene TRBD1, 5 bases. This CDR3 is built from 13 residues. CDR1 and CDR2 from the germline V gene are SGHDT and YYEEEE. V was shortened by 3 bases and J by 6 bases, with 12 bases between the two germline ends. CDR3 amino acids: CASSWGGAPEAFF. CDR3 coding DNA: TGTGCCAGCAGCTGGGGAGGGGCCCCTGAAGCTTTCTTT.

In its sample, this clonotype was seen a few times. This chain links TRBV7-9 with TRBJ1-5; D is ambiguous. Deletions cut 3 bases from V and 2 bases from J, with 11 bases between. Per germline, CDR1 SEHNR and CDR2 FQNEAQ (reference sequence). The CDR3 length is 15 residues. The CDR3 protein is CASSFFPEGNQPQHF. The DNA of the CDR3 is TGTGCCAGCAGCTTCTTTCCCGAAGGCAATCAGCCCCAGCATTTT.

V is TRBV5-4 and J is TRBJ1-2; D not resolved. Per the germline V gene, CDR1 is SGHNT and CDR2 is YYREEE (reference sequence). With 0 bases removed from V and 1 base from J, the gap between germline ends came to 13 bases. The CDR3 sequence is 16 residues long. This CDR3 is CASSLDPTPFNYGYTF. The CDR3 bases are TGTGCCAGCAGCTTGGACCCAACACCCTTTAACTATGGCTACACCTTC.

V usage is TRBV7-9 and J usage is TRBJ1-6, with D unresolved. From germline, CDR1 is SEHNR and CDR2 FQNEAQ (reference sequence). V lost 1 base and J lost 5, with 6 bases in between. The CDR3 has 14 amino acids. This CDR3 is CASSLGADNSPLHF. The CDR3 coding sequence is TGTGCCAGCAGCTTAGGGGCGGATAATTCACCCCTCCACTTT.

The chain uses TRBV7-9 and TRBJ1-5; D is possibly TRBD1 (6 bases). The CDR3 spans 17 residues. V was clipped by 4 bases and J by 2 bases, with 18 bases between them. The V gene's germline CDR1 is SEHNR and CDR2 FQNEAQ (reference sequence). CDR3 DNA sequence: TGTGCCAGCAGCTCCTTGGGGGGCGGGGGTCGCAATCAGCCCCAGCATTTT. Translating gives CASSSLGGGGRNQPQHF.

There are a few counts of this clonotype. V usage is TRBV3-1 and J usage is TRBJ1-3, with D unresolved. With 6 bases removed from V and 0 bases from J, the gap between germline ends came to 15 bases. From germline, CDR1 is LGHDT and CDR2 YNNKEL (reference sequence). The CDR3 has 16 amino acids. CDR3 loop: CASSTLQRSSGNTIYF. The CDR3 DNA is TGTGCCAGCAGTACTCTACAGCGAAGCTCTGGAAACACCATATATTTT.

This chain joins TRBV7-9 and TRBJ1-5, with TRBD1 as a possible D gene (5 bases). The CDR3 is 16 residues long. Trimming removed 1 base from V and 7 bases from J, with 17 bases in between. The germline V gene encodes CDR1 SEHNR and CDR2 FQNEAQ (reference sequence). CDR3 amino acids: CASSLGGGAGRQPQHF. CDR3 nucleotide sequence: TGTGCCAGCAGCTTAGGGGGAGGGGCAGGGCGGCAGCCCCAGCATTTT.

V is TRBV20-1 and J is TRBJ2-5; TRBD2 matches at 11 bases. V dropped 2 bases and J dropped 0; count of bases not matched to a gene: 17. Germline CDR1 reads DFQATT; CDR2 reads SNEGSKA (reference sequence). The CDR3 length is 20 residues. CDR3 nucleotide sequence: TGCAGTGCTAGACACCACCCTAGCGGGGGGACCGATACACACCAAGAGACCCAGTACTTC. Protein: CSARHHPSGGTDTHQETQYF.

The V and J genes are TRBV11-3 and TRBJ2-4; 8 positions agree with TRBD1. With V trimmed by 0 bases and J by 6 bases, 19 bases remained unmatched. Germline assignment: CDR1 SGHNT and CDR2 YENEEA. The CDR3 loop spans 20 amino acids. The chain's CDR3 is CASSLDSTADRGERANIQYF. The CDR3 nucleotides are TGTGCCAGCAGCTTAGATAGTACGGCCGACAGGGGCGAAAGGGCAAACATTCAGTACTTC.

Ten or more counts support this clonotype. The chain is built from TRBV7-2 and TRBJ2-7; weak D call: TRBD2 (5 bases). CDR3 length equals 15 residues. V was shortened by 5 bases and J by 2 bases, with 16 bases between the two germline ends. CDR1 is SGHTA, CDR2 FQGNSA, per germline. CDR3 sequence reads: CASSHPQRGTYEQYF. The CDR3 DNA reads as TGTGCCAGCAGCCACCCGCAGAGAGGGACCTACGAGCAGTACTTC.

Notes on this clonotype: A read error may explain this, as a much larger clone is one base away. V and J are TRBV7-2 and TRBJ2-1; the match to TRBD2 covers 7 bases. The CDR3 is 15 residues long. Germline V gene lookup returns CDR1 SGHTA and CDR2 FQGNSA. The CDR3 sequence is CASGLVPSGYNEQFF. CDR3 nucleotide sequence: TGTGCCAGCGGCTTAGTCCCTAGCGGATACAATGAGCAGTTCTTC.

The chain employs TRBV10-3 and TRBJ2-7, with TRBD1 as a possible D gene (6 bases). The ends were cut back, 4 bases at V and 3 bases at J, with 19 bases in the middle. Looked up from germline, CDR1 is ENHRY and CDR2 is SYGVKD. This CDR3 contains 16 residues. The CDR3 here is CAISAINRADGYEQYF. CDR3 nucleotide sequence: TGTGCCATCAGTGCGATAAACAGGGCCGACGGCTACGAGCAGTACTTC.

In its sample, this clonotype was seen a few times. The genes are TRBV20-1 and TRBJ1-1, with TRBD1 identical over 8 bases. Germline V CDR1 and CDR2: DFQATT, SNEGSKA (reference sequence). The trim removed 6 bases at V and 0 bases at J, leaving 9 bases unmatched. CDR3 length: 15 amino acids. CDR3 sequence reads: CSAFGTGPMNTEAFF. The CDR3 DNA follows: TGCAGTGCGTTCGGGACAGGCCCCATGAACACTGAAGCTTTCTTT.

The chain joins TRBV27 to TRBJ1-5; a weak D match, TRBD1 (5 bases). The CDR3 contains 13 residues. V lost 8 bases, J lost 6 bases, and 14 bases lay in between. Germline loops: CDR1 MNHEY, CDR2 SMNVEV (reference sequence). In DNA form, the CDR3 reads TGTGCCAGCCGACCCAGGGTAGGTCAGCCCCAGCATTTT. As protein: CASRPRVGQPQHF.

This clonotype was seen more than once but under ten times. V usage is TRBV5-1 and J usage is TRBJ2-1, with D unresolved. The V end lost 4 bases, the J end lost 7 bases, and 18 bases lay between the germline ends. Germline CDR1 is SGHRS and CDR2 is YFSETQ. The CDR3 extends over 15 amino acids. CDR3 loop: CASSLLRLNNNEQFF. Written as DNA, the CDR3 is TGCGCCAGCAGCCTGTTGCGCCTCAATAATAATGAGCAGTTCTTC.

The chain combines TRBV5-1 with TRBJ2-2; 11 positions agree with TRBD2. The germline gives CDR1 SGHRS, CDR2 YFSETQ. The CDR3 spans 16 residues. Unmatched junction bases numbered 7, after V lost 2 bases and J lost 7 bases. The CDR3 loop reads CASSFTSGRGGGELFF. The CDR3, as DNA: TGCGCCAGCAGCTTCACTAGCGGGAGAGGTGGCGGGGAGCTGTTTTTT.

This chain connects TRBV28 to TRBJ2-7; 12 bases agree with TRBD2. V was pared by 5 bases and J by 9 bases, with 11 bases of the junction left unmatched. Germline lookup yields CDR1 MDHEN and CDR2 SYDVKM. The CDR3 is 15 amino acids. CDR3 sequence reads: CASSAFLAGGPGQYF. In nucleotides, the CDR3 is TGTGCCAGCAGTGCCTTTCTAGCGGGAGGGCCAGGGCAGTACTTC.